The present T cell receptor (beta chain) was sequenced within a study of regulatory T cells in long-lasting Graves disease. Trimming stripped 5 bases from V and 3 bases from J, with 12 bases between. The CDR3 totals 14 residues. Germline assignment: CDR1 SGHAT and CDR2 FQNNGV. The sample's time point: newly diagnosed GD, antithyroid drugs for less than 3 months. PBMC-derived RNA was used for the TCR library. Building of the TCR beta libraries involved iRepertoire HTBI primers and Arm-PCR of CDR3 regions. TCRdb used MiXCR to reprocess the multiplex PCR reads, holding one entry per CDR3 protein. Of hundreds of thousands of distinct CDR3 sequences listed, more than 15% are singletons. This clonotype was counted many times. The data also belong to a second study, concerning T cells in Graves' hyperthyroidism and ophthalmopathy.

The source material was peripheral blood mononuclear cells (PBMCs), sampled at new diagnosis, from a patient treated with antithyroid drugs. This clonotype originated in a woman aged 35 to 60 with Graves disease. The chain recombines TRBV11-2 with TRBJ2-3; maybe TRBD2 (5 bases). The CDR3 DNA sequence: TGTGCCAGCAGCCCCGACTCGGGGACAGATACGCAGTATTTT. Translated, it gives CASSPDSGTDTQYF.